The clone carrying this T cell receptor (beta chain) was seen only a few times. This specimen comes from a study of early T cells in non-severe SARS-CoV-2 infection. Individual cDNA molecules received unique molecular identifiers during library preparation. MiXCR was run by TCRdb on the 5' RACE reads, yielding one entry per CDR3 protein. This table holds 30,000 to 40,000 distinct CDR3 sequences, about 8.2% found once. Sequencing input: whole blood. The source of this sequence is an adult who was a healthcare worker with PCR-confirmed SARS-CoV-2 infection or an uninfected control (not recorded which).

The chain's CDR3 is CAWSGTAYTEAFF. Written as DNA, the CDR3 is TGTGCCTGGTCCGGGACAGCCTACACTGAAGCTTTCTTT. The chain employs TRBV30 and TRBJ1-1; TRBD1 matches 7 bases. The CDR3 runs 13 residues. In germline, CDR1 is GTSNPN, CDR2 SVGIG (reference sequence). The V gene end was trimmed by 5 bases and the J gene end by 3 bases; junction bases not matched to a gene: 6.